This T cell receptor beta chain appears in the sequencing data of a study of cytomegalovirus exposure and HLA in healthy donors. On this clone: Its antigen is still unknown.

The study ran its PCR with 60 Vbeta and 13 Jbeta primers. The table came from immunoSEQ multiplex PCR; TCRdb's copy has only in-frame clones and leaves some out. The sample holds over 100,000 clones, around three quarters seen once. Germline CDR1 is SGHKS and CDR2 is YYEKEE (reference sequence). The CDR3 contains 19 residues. Trimming took 0 bases from V and 1 from J; bases not matched to a gene: 15. Study results and limitations: Researchers counted around 180 TCR beta chains as cytomegalovirus-associated.

The TCR originated in a woman younger than 35 in good health and CMV-seropositive. The V and J genes are TRBV5-5 and TRBJ2-5, with 7 bases aligning to TRBD1. Sequenced sample: PBMCs. CDR3 coding DNA: TGTGCCAGCAGCTTGGTAAGGACACTCGCATGGGACAGCCAAGAGACCCAGTACTTC. This translates into CASSLVRTLAWDSQETQYF. Full variable domain (missing parts from reference TRBV5-5 and TRBJ2-5): DAGVTQSPTHLIKTRGQQVTLRCSPISGHKSVSWYQQVLGQGPQFIFQYYEKEERGRGNFPDRFSARQFPNYSSELNVNALLLGDSALYLCASSLVRTLAWDSQETQYFGPGTRLLVL.